Shown below are 16 T cell receptor beta chains from a single sample sequenced in a study of T cell responses to AZD1222 COVID-19 vaccine. Produced via immunoSEQ multiplex PCR; TCRdb's table is partial and in-frame only. The sample includes 120,000 to 150,000 clones, 92% of them seen just once. Material: peripheral blood, obtained on day 0 of AZD1222 vaccination. Every receptor here comes from an adult in good health.

The rearrangement uses TRBV7-9 and TRBJ1-1; possible D gene TRBD1, 6 bases. Deletions cut 5 bases from V and 4 bases from J, with 14 bases between. The CDR3 is made up of 14 amino acids. Germline V gene lookup returns CDR1 SEHNR and CDR2 FQNEAQ (reference sequence). CDR3 coding DNA: TGTGCCAGCAGCGCGAGCAGGGGAACCACTGAAGCTTTCTTT. This encodes CASSASRGTTEAFF.

This chain uses TRBV5-1 with TRBJ1-1; a possible D gene is TRBD1 (5 bases). The V end was cut by 1 base, the J end by 6 bases, with 10 bases between. The CDR3 extends over 13 amino acids. CDR1 and CDR2 from the germline V gene are SGHRS and YFSETQ. CDR3 loop: CASSLRGGSEAFF. In DNA form, the CDR3 reads TGCGCCAGCAGCTTGAGGGGTGGGTCTGAAGCTTTCTTT.

This clone was counted once. The rearrangement uses TRBV9 and TRBJ2-1, with 7 bases lining up with TRBD1. The CDR3 is 14 amino acids. J gave up 4 bases and V 3 bases, and 4 bases lay outside the gene matches. CDR1 is SGDLS, CDR2 YYNGEE, per germline. This CDR3 is CASSGGDSYNEQFF. The CDR3 coding sequence is TGTGCCAGCAGCGGAGGGGACAGTTACAATGAGCAGTTCTTC.

CDR3 DNA sequence: TGTGCCAGCACTCGGGCGAAGACCCAGTACTTC. This codes for CASTRAKTQYF. This chain joins TRBV28 and TRBJ2-5, with D unclear. CDR1 is MDHEN, CDR2 SYDVKM, per germline. V gave up 7 bases and J gave up 6 bases, with 9 bases separating them. This CDR3 is built from 11 residues.

The V and J genes are TRBV7-8 and TRBJ2-1; 14 bases are shared with TRBD2. With V trimmed by 5 bases and J by 13 bases, 7 bases remained unmatched. This CDR3 has 14 amino acids. The germline V gene encodes CDR1 SGHVS and CDR2 FQNEAQ. The CDR3: CASSPGTSGSSQFF. The CDR3 DNA reads TGTGCCAGCAGCCCCGGGACTAGCGGGAGTTCTCAGTTCTTC.

The chain couples TRBV30 to TRBJ2-6; a possible D gene is TRBD2 (6 bases). Looked up from germline, CDR1 is GTSNPN and CDR2 is SVGIG (reference sequence). Trimming pared 2 bases from V and 2 bases from J, leaving 22 bases between. The CDR3 length is 19 residues. The CDR3 DNA reads TGTGCCTGGAGTCCGCGGGGAAGCGTCCGAAGGCCTGGGGCCAACGTCCTGACTTTC. This encodes CAWSPRGSVRRPGANVLTF.

The chain has TRBV11-2 and TRBJ2-7, with 9 bases identical to TRBD2. Germline CDR1 reads SGHAT; CDR2 reads FQNNGV. The CDR3 loop spans 15 amino acids. Trimming removed 2 bases from V and 4 bases from J; junction bases left unmatched: 6. The CDR3 loop reads CASSLSGGRAYEQYF. In nucleotides, the CDR3 is TGTGCCAGCAGCTTAAGTGGCGGGAGGGCGTACGAGCAGTACTTC.

The chain combines TRBV5-6 with TRBJ2-7, with TRBD1 matching 7 bases. The V gene end was trimmed by 0 bases and the J gene end by 2 bases; junction bases not matched to a gene: 8. There are 16 residues in the CDR3. CDR1 is SGHDT and CDR2 is YYEEEE in the germline V gene. The CDR3 reads CASSLASQGSTYEQYF. DNA for the CDR3: TGTGCCAGCAGCTTGGCTTCACAGGGGTCCACCTACGAGCAGTACTTC.

The chain joins TRBV30 to TRBJ2-2; the D gene is possibly TRBD1 (5 bases). There are 14 residues in the CDR3. The germline V gene has CDR1 GTSNPN and CDR2 SVGIG (reference sequence). V lost 4 bases to trimming and J lost 1 base, with 10 bases between them. CDR3 DNA: TGTGCCTGGAAGGTCAGGGTGAACACCGGGGAGCTGTTTTTT. Translation gives CAWKVRVNTGELFF.

V gene TRBV5-8 combines with J gene TRBJ2-6; D gene uncertain. This CDR3 is 13 amino acids long. CDR1 is SGHTS, CDR2 YDEGEE, per germline. Trimming removed 9 bases from V and 0 bases from J, with 7 bases in between. The CDR3 nucleotides read TGTGCCAAGTTTGCCTCTGGGGCCAACGTCCTGACTTTC. This sequence encodes CAKFASGANVLTF. The full variable domain, rest sourced from reference TRBV5-8 and TRBJ2-6, is EAGVTQSPTHLIKTRGQQATLRCSPISGHTSVYWYQQALGLGLQFLLWYDEGEERNRGNFPPRFSGRQFPNYSSELNVNALELEDSALYLCAKFASGANVLTFGAGSRLTVL.

This chain uses TRBV10-3 with TRBJ2-1; 7 positions match TRBD2. V was pared by 0 bases and J by 4 bases, with 6 bases of the junction left unmatched. From germline, CDR1 is ENHRY and CDR2 SYGVKD. The CDR3 has 16 amino acids. The CDR3 loop reads CAISESDAGAYNEQFF. CDR3 sequence (DNA): TGTGCCATCAGTGAGTCGGATGCGGGAGCTTACAATGAGCAGTTCTTC.

This rearrangement joins TRBV7-7 to TRBJ2-1; D uncertain. Trimming took off 0 bases at V and 10 bases at J, with 13 bases between the two ends. The germline V gene has CDR1 SSHAT and CDR2 FNYEAQ (reference sequence). CDR3 length: 14 amino acids. CDR3 DNA sequence: TGTGCCAGCAGCTTAGCCCCCACGGTCGTCGAGCAGTTCTTC. This gives the protein CASSLAPTVVEQFF.

The chain recombines TRBV6-6 with TRBJ1-5; D unresolved. The CDR3 has 12 residues. The germline V gene encodes CDR1 MNHNY and CDR2 SVGAGI (reference sequence). V was trimmed by 8 bases and J by 9 bases, leaving 14 bases between them. The CDR3 loop reads CASRGDGWPQHF. DNA of the CDR3: TGTGCCAGCCGCGGGGATGGTTGGCCCCAGCATTTT.

The chain carries TRBV11-2 and TRBJ1-3; 7 nucleotides line up with TRBD1. V lost 5 bases and J lost 7; bases outside the gene matches: 14. The CDR3 is 16 amino acids. The germline V gene encodes CDR1 SGHAT and CDR2 FQNNGV. The CDR3: CASSPSTGAGGNTIYF. The CDR3 DNA sequence: TGTGCCAGCAGCCCCTCCACAGGGGCTGGCGGTAACACCATATATTTT.

The chain joins TRBV10-2 to TRBJ2-6, with D hard to call. From germline, CDR1 is WSHSY and CDR2 SAAADI. This CDR3 comprises 16 residues. Trimming removed 3 bases at V and 1 base at J, with 10 bases between. In DNA form, the CDR3 reads TGCGCCAGCAGTGACGGATCGCGGTCTGGGGCCAACGTCCTGACTTTC. It yields the protein CASSDGSRSGANVLTF.

This clone was seen a single time. The chain employs TRBV7-3 and TRBJ2-1; 12 bases align to TRBD2. Germline values: CDR1 SGHTA, CDR2 FQGTGA. The trim removed 5 bases at V and 6 bases at J, leaving 11 bases unmatched. The CDR3 covers 17 residues. DNA of the CDR3: TGTGCCAGCAGCCCGAACCCACTAGCGGGAGGCGGCAATGAGCAGTTCTTC. Amino acid sequence: CASSPNPLAGGGNEQFF.